The 5 T cell receptor beta chains below come from one sample, sequenced in a study of CD8+CD57+ T cells in acquired aplastic anemia. Patients chosen for sequencing had CD8+CD57+ cells that had expanded, as shown by flow cytometry. Investigators profiled TCR beta VDJ and CDR3 from genomic DNA template. Using its own MiXCR run on the reads, TCRdb lists one record per CDR3 protein. This table holds under 200,000 distinct CDR3 sequences, 40% to 55% found once. Sequences were obtained from sorted CD4+, CD8+, or CD8+CD57+ T cells (not recorded which) from PBMCs. The source is a human donor with aplastic anemia.

This clonotype came up many times. The chain uses TRBV29-1 and TRBJ2-5; 9 bases align to TRBD1. Trimming took 7 bases from V and 5 from J; bases not matched to a gene: 5. Germline lookup yields CDR1 SQVTM and CDR2 ANQGSEA. The CDR3 has 12 residues. The CDR3 DNA is TGCAGCGCTGGGACAGGGATGGAGACCCAGTACTTC. This codes for CSAGTGMETQYF.

This clonotype appeared many times. V is TRBV5-1 and J is TRBJ2-5; 9 positions match TRBD1. V was clipped by 6 bases and J by 4 bases; unmatched bases: 7. The V gene's germline CDR1 is SGHRS and CDR2 YFSETQ. This CDR3 spans 14 amino acids. Written as DNA, the CDR3 is TGCGCCAGCACCCCGGACAGGGGAATAGAGACCCAGTACTTC. It specifies CASTPDRGIETQYF.

This clonotype was counted a single time. This chain connects TRBV18 to TRBJ2-5, with TRBD1 identical over 7 bases. V was clipped by 6 bases and J by 5 bases; unmatched bases: 9. CDR3 length: 14 residues. CDR1 and CDR2 from the germline V gene are KGHSH and LQKENI. The CDR3 coding sequence is TGTGCCAGCTCCCCTTTAGACAGGGCGGAGACCCAGTACTTC. Residues: CASSPLDRAETQYF.

With respect to this clonotype: This may be a read error: a much more frequent sequence differs by one nucleotide. This chain uses TRBV20-1 with TRBJ2-5; 7 nucleotides line up with TRBD2. The CDR3 extends over 15 amino acids. The V and J ends lost 1 base and 7 bases, in that order; junction bases with no gene match: 12. The V gene's germline CDR1 is DFQATT and CDR2 SNEGSKA (reference sequence). CDR3: CSARARGVLKGTQYF. In DNA, the CDR3 is TGCAGTGCTAGAGCCCGGGGGGTCCTTAAAGGGACCCAGTACTTC.

The J gene is TRBJ2-1, the V gene TRBV7-8; 7 bases line up with TRBD2. The CDR3 consists of 15 residues. V lost 5 bases, J lost 4 bases, and 8 bases stayed unmatched. Germline V gene sequence: CDR1 SGHVS, CDR2 FQNEAQ. The CDR3 DNA is TGTGCCAGCAGCCCCCAAAGCGGGACTTACAATGAGCAGTTCTTC. This encodes CASSPQSGTYNEQFF.